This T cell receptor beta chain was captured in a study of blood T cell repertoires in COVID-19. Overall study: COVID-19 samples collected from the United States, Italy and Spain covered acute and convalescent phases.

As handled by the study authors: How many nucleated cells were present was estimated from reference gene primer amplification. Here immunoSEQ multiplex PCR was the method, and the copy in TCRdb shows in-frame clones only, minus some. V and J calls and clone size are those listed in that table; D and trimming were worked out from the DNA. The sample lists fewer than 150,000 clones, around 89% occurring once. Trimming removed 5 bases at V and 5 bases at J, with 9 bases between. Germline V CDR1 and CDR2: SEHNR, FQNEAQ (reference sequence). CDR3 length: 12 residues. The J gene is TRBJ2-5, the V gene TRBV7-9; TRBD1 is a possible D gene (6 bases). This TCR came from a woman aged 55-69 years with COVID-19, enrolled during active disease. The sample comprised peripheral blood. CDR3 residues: CASSVQGETQYF. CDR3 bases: TGTGCCAGCAGCGTCCAGGGGGAGACCCAGTACTTC.